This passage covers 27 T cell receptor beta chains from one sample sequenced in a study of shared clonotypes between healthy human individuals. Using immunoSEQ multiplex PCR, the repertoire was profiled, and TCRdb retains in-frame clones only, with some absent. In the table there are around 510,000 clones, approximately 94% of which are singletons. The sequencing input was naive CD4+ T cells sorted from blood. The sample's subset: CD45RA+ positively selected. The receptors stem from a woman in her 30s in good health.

CDR3 DNA: TGTGCCAGCAGCCTCGACAGGTACGAGCAGTACTTC. It translates to CASSLDRYEQYF. The chain couples TRBV5-4 to TRBJ2-7; a possible D gene is TRBD1 (6 bases). Trimming stripped 4 bases from V and 4 bases from J, with 9 bases between. The CDR3 is 12 amino acids. Germline CDR1 and CDR2: SGHNT and YYREEE (reference sequence).

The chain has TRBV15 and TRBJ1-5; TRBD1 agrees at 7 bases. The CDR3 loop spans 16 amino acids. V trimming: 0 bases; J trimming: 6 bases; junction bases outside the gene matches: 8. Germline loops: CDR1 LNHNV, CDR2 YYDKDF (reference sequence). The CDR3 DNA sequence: TGTGCCACCAGCAGAGATCGAGGGGGCGTAGGTCAGCCCCAGCATTTT. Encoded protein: CATSRDRGGVGQPQHF.

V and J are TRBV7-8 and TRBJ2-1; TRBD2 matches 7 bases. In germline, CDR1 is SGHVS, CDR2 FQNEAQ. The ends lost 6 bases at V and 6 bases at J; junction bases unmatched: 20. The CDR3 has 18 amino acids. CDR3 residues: CASRQTTEGLVEGNEQFF. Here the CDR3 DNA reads TGTGCCAGCAGACAAACGACAGAAGGACTAGTAGAGGGCAATGAGCAGTTCTTC.

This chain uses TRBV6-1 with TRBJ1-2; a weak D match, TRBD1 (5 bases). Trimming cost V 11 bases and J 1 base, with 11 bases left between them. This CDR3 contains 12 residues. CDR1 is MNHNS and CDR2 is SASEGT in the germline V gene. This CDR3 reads CAARVGNYGYTF. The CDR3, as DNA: TGTGCCGCCAGGGTGGGTAACTATGGCTACACCTTC.

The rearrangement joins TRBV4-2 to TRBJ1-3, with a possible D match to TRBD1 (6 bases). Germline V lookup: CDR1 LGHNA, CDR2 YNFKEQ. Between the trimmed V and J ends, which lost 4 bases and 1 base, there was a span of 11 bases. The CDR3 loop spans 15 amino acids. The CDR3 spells CASSPQRGSGNTIYF. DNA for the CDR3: TGTGCCAGCAGCCCCCAAAGGGGGTCTGGAAACACCATATATTTT.

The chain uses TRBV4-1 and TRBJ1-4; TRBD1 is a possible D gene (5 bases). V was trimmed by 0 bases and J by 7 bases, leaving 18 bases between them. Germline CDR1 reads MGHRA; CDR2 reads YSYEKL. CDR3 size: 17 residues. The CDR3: CASSQDRFEGKGEKLFF. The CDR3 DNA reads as TGCGCCAGCAGCCAAGATCGGTTCGAGGGGAAAGGTGAAAAACTGTTTTTT.

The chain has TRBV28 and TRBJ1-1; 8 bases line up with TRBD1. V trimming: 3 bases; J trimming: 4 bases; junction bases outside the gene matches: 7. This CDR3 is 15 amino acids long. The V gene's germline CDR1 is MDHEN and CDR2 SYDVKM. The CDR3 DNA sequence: TGTGCCAGCAGTTTCTACAGGGGGACGGGCACTGAAGCTTTCTTT. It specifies CASSFYRGTGTEAFF.

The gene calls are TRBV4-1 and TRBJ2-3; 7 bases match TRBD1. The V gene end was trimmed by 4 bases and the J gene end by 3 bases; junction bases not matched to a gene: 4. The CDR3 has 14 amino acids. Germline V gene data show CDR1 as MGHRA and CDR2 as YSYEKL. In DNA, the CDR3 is TGCGCCAGCAGCCGGGGACAGTTTACAGATACGCAGTATTTT. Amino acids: CASSRGQFTDTQYF.

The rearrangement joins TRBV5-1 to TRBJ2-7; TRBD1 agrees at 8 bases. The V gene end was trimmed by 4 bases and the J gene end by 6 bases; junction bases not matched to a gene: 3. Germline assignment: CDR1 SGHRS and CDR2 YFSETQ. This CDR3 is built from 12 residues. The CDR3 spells CASSRTGSEQYF. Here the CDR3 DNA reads TGCGCCAGCAGCCGGACAGGGAGCGAGCAGTACTTC.

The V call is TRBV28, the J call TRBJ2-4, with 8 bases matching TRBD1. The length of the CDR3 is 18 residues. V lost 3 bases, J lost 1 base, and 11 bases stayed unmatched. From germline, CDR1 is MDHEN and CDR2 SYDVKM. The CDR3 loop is CASSFPRGRFLAKNIQYF. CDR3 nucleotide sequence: TGTGCCAGCAGTTTTCCCAGGGGGCGCTTTCTGGCCAAAAACATTCAGTACTTC.

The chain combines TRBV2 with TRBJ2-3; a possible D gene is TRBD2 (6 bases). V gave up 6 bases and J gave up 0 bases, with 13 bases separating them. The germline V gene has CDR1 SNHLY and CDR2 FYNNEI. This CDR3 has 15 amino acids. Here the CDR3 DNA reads TGTGCCAGCAGCCCGACTAGACCTAGCACAGATACGCAGTATTTT. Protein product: CASSPTRPSTDTQYF.

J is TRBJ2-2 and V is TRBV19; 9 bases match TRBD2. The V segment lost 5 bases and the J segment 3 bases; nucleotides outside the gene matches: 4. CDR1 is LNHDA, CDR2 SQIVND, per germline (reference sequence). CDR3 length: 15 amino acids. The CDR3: CASSSSGIDTGELFF. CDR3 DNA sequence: TGTGCCAGTAGTTCTAGCGGGATCGACACCGGGGAGCTGTTTTTT.

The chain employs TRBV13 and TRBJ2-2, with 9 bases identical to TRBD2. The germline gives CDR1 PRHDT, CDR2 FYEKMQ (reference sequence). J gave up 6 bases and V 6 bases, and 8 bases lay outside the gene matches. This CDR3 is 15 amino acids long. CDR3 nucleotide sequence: TGTGCCAGCAGACATAGCGGGAGAGGGGCCGGGGAGCTGTTTTTT. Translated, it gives CASRHSGRGAGELFF.

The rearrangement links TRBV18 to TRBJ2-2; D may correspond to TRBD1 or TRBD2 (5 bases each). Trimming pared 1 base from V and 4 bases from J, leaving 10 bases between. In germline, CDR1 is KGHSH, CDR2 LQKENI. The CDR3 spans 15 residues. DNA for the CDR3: TGTGCCAGCTCACCACGGGGGATTCCCACCGGGGAGCTGTTTTTT. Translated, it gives CASSPRGIPTGELFF.

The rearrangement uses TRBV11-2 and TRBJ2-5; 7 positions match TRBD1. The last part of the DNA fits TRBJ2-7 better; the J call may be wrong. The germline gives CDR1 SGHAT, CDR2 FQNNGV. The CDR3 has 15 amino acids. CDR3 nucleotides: TGTGCCAGCAGCCGTTCGGGACAGAGATCTTACGAGCAGTACTTC. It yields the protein CASSRSGQRSYEQYF.

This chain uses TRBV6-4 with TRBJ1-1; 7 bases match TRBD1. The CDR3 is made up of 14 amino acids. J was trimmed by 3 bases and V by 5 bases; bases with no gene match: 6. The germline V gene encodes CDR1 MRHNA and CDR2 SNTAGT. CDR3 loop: CASSWDSSDTEAFF. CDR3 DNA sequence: TGTGCCAGCAGTTGGGACAGCTCGGACACTGAAGCTTTCTTT.

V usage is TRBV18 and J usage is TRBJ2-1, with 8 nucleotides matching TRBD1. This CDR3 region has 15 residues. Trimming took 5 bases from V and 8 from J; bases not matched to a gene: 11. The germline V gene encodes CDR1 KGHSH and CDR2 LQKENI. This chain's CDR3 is CASSNQGLQGDEQFF. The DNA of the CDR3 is TGTGCCAGCTCAAATCAGGGCCTACAGGGGGATGAGCAGTTCTTC.

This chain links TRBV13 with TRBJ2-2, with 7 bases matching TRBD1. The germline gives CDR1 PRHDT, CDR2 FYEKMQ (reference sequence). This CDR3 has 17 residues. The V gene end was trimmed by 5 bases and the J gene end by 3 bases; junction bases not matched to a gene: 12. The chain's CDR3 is CASSLSTRGLYTGELFF. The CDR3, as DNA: TGTGCCAGCAGCCTTAGCACTAGGGGGCTATACACCGGGGAGCTGTTTTTT.

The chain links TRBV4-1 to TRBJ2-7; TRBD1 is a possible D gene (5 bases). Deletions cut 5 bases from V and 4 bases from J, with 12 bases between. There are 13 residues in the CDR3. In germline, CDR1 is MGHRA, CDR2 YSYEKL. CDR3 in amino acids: CASSSQGSYEQYF. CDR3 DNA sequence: TGCGCCAGCAGCTCGCAGGGTAGTTACGAGCAGTACTTC.

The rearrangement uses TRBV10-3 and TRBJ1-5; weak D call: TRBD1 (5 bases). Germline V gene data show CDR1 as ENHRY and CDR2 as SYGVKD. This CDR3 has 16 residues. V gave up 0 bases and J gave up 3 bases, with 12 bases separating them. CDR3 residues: CAISESVAGYNQPQHF. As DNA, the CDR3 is TGTGCCATCAGTGAGTCGGTGGCAGGGTACAATCAGCCCCAGCATTTT.

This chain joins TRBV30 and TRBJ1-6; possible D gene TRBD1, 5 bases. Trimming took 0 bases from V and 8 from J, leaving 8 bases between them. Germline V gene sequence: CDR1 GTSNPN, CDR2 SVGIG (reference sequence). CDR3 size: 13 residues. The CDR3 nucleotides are TGTGCCTGGAGTGTACCGGGGGATTCACCCCTCCACTTT. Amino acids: CAWSVPGDSPLHF.

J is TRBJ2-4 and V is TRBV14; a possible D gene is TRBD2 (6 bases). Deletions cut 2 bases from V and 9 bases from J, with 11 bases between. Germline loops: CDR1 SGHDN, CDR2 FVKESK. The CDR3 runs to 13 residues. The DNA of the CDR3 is TGTGCCAGCAGCCAACTAAGGGGAGGCATTCAGTACTTC. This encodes CASSQLRGGIQYF.

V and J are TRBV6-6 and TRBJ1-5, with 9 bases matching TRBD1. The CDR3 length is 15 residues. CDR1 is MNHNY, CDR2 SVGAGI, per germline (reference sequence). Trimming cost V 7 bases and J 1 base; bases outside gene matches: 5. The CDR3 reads CASTTQGASNQPQHF. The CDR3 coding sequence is TGTGCCAGCACCACACAGGGGGCAAGCAATCAGCCCCAGCATTTT.

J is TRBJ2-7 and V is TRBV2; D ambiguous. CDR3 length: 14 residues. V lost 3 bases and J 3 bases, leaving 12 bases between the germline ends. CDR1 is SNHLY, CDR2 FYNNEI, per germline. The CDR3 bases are TGTGCCAGCAGTGAGATGATTACCTTCTACGAGCAGTACTTC. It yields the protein CASSEMITFYEQYF. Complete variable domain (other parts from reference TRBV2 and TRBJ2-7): EPEVTQTPSHQVTQMGQEVILRCVPISNHLYFYWYRQILGQKVEFLVSFYNNEISEKSEIFDDQFSVERPDGSNFTLKIRSTKLEDSAMYFCASSEMITFYEQYFGPGTRLTVT.

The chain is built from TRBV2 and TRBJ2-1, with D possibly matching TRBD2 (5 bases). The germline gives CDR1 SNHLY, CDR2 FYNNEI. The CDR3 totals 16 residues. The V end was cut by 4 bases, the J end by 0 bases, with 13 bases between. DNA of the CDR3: TGTGCCAGCAGTGGACTCCGCGCGGGCTCCTACAATGAGCAGTTCTTC. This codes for CASSGLRAGSYNEQFF.

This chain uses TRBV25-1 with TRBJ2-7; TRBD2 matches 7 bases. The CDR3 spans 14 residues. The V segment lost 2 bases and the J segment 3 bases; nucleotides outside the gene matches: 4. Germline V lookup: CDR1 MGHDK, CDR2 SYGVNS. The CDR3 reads CASSETASGYEQYF. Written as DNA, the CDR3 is TGTGCCAGCAGTGAAACGGCTAGCGGCTACGAGCAGTACTTC.

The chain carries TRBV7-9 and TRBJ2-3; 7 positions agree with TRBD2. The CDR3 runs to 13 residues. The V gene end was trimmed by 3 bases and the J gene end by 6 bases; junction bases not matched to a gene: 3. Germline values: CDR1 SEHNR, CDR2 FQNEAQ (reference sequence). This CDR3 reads CASSLAGVDTQYF. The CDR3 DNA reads TGTGCCAGCAGCTTGGCGGGAGTGGATACGCAGTATTTT.